A single TCR beta chain is shown here with its context. It lacks a known antigen. Per-nucleotide qualities are absent, and no much larger clonotype sits a single base away. According to the germline V gene (reference sequence), CDR1 reads MNHEY and CDR2 reads SMNVEV. The cysteine opens and the phenylalanine closes a CDR3 of 15 amino acids. Only the CDR3 region is kept as DNA, spanning 45 bases read in frame from base 1. V and J lose 8 bases and 0 bases, and a span of 14 bases separates them. These data belong to a study of blood T cell repertoires in COVID-19 (dated by TCRdb to 2018 to 2021). Regarding the complete study: Samples from collaborators originated in the United States, Italy and Spain and spanned both the acute and convalescent phases of COVID-19. Deeply sampled blood TCRbeta repertoires from subjects exposed to, actively infected with, or recovered from COVID-19 were included in the dataset. The samples were drawn from the first 160 participants of the ongoing ImmuneRACE study and from over 950 subjects provided by 6 global collaborators. The prospective study material was composed of cDNA or gDNA derived from T cells, B-cell-depleted T cells, or PBMCs. Where available, HLA class I and class II types were taken from metadata supplied by the sample provider and were not determined by assay-based typing. Nearly every sample came with metadata listing a de-identified subject ID, COVID-19 status, age in years and sex. The repertoires were released in a freely available public database meant as a resource for research on the immune response to SARS-CoV-2.

Study-wide findings and limitations: Clinical and demographic metadata were provided uncurated, with the amount varying by source and participant.

The immunoSEQ Assay, a bias-controlled multiplex PCR, was used to amplify TCRbeta CDR3 regions from genomic DNA. The original pipeline was this. Within the assay, amplification of reference gene primers was used to estimate how many nucleated cells each sample contained. To quantify the absolute abundance of each unique TCRbeta CDR3 rearrangement, sequence reads were collapsed and filtered. For each sample, productive Simpson clonality was calculated as the square root of Simpson's diversity index across productive rearrangements. TCRdb holds this immuneACCESS table with in-frame rearrangements only. Some clones are missing; in checked studies, unresolved V genes explain under half, and the rest has no known cause. V, J and clone size reflect that table, while D and trimming were determined from the DNA. For this sample there are some 270,000 clones; roughly 84% appear just once. The ten largest clonotypes hold more than 1.5% of the sample.

A second Seattle source provided samples from volunteer blood donors who had recovered from COVID-19. Each collaborating institution followed its own protocols to collect whole blood in K2EDTA tubes. For TCRbeta analysis, collaborator samples were shipped as frozen whole blood, as isolated PBMCs, or as DNA extracted from either sample type. Sample: peripheral blood. The clonotype was recovered from a woman in her thirties or forties who had recovered from COVID-19. Rearrangement joined TRBV27 to TRBJ1-3, with no D gene named confidently. The CDR3 protein: CASARTGSSGNTIYF. The DNA reads as follows: TGTGCCAGCGCTAGGACGGGAAGCTCTGGAAACACCATATATTTT.